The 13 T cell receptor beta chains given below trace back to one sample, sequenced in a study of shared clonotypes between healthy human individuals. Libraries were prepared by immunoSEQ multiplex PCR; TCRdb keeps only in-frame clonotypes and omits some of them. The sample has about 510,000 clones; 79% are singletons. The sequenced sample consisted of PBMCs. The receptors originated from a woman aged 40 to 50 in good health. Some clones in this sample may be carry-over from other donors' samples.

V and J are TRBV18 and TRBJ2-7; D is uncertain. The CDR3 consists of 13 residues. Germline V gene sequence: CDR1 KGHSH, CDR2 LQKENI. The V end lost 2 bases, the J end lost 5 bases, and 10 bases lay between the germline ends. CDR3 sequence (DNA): TGTGCCAGCTCACCAGTCAGTATCCACGAGCAGTACTTC. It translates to CASSPVSIHEQYF.

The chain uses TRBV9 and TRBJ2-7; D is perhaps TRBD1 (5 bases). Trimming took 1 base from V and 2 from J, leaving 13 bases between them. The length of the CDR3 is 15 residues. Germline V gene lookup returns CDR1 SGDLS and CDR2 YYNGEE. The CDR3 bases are TGTGCCAGCAGCGTATCGGCGGTAGGGGCCTACGAGCAGTACTTC. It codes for CASSVSAVGAYEQYF. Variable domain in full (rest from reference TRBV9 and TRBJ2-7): DSGVTQTPKHLITATGQRVTLRCSPRSGDLSVYWYQQSLDQGLQFLIQYYNGEERAKGNILERFSAQQFPDLHSELNLSSLELGDSALYFCASSVSAVGAYEQYFGPGTRLTVT.

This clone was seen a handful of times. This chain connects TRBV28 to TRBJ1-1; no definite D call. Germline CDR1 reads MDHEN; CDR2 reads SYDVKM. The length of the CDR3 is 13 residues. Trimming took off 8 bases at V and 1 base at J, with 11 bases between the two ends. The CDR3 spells CASRGLPNTEAFF. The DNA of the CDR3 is TGTGCCAGCCGCGGTTTGCCGAACACTGAAGCTTTCTTT. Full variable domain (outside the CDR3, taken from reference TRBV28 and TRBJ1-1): DVKVTQSSRYLVKRTGEKVFLECVQDMDHENMFWYRQDPGLGLRLIYFSYDVKMKEKGDIPEGYSVSREKKERFSLILESASTNQTSMYLCASRGLPNTEAFFGQGTRLTVV.

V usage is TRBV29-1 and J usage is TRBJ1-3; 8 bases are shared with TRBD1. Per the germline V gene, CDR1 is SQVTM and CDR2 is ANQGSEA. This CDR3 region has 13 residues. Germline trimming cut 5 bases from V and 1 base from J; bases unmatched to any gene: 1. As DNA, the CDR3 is TGCAGCGTTCAGGGGGCTTCTGGAAACACCATATATTTT. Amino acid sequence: CSVQGASGNTIYF.

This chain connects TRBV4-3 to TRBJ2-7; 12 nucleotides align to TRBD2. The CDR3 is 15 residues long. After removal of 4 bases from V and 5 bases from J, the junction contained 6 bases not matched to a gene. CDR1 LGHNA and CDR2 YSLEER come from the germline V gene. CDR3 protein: CASSRQTSGSHEQYF. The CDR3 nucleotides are TGCGCCAGCAGCCGCCAGACTAGCGGGAGCCACGAGCAGTACTTC.

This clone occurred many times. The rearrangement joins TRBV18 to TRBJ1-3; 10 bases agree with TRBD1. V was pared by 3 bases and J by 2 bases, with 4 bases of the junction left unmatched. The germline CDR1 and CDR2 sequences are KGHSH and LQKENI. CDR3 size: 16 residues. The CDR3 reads CASSPDRGVAGNTIYF. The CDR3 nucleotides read TGTGCCAGCTCACCGGACAGGGGGGTCGCTGGAAACACCATATATTTT.

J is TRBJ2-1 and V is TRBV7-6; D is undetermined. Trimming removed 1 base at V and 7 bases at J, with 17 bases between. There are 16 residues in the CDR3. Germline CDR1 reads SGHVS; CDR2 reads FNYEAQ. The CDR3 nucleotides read TGTGCCAGCAGCTTAGAGGTCCACACCCTCCAGAATGAGCAGTTCTTC. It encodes CASSLEVHTLQNEQFF.

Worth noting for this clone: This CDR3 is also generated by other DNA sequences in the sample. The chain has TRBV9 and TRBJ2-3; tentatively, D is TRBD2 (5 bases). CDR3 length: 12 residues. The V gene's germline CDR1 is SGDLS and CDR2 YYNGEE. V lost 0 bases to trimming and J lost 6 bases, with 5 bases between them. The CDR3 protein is CASSVGGDTQYF. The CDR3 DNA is TGTGCCAGCAGCGTAGGCGGGGATACGCAGTATTTT.

CDR3 in DNA: TGTGCCAGCAGTTACCAAGGGACAGCTCAAGAGACCCAGTACTTC. Translated: CASSYQGTAQETQYF. The V and J genes are TRBV6-5 and TRBJ2-5; TRBD1 matches at 7 bases. The CDR3 length is 15 residues. CDR1 MNHEY and CDR2 SVGAGI come from the germline V gene. The junction had 5 bases not matched to a gene; V was cut back by 2 bases and J by 2 bases.

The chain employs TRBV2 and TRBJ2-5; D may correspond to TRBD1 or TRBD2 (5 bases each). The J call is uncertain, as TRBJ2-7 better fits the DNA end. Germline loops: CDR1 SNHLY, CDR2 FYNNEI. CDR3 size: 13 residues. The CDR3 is CASGTAVPYEQYF. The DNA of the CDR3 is TGTGCCAGCGGGACCGCGGTTCCCTACGAGCAGTACTTC.

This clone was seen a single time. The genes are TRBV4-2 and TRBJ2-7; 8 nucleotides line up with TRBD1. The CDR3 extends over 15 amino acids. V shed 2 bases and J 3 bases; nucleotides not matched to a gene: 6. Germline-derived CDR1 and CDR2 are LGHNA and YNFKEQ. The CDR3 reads CASSQHTDRGYEQYF. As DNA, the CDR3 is TGTGCCAGCAGCCAACACACCGACAGGGGCTACGAGCAGTACTTC.

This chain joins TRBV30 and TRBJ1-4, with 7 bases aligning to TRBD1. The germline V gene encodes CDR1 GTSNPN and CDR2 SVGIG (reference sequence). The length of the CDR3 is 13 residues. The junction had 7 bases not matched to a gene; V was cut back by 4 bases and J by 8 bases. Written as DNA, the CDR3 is TGTGCCTGGAAACCACAGGGGCTCGAAAAACTGTTTTTT. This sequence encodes CAWKPQGLEKLFF.

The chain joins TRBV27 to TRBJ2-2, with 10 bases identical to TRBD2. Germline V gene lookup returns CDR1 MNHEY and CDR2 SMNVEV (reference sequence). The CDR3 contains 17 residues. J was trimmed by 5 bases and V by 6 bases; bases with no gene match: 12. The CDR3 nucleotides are TGTGCCAGCAGCAATCGCCGAGCGGGAGGGCCGACCGGGGAGCTGTTTTTT. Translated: CASSNRRAGGPTGELFF.